The entry below describes one T cell receptor beta chain. The junction shows a germline mismatch at one end, possibly a read error. The data belong to a study of tumor-infiltrating lymphocytes in primary liver carcinoma. The CDR3 is 12 amino acids. Germline V gives CDR1 SGHAT, CDR2 FQNNGV. Each 20-30 mg portion of unsorted bulk tissue served as the source for co-extraction of RNA and DNA. Sampling of every tumor involved five separate regions. These included the tumor centre. TCR beta cDNA was prepared out of roughly 450 ng total RNA by means of a constant-region primer. ARM-PCR was slightly modified, and three nested multiplex PCR rounds with it gave rise to the TCR beta libraries. Both of the initial two PCR rounds ran for about 11 cycles and employed TRBV1-TRBV30 forward primers alongside a C-beta reverse primer. TCRdb independently ran MiXCR on the multiplex PCR reads; one entry per CDR3 protein. This table has 95,000 to 150,000 distinct CDR3 sequences, around 62% appearing once.

Sequenced sample: liver tumor tissue from sampling region 1. The subset is: tumor region T1, superior pole. The source of this sequence is a woman aged 55-75 years with primary liver carcinoma and hepatitis B virus infection. The chain couples TRBV11-2 to TRBJ2-3; D gene unclear. The CDR3 here is CANSPWANTQYF. CDR3 bases: TGTGCCAACAGCCCCTGGGCAAATACGCAGTATTTT.